Listed below are T cell receptor beta chains from one sample, sequenced in a study of T-cell reconstitution after alpha-beta-depleted transplantation in children. Using its own MiXCR run on the PCR reads, TCRdb lists one record per CDR3 protein. The table lists 190,000 or so distinct CDR3 sequences, 6% to 7% of them singletons. Source: PBMCs from the stem cell graft donor, taken from the stem cell graft. The receptors derive from a human donor who donated a stem cell graft to a child with Wiskott-Aldrich syndrome. Each CDR3 is given with its conserved first and last residue. A D gene is named only where the DNA matches it firmly. Not all rows give a size; the values are once, few, many and, for expanded clones, a class.

d_gene,j_gene,v_gene,abundance,CDR3nt,CDR3aa
-,TRBJ2-3,TRBV29-1,many,TGCAGCGAATCAACGGTGAATGGTGATACGCAGTATTTT,CSESTVNGDTQYF
-,TRBJ1-1,TRBV7-2,many,TGTGCCAGCAGCTTAGTCCGAGGGAGGACTGAAGCTTTCTTT,CASSLVRGRTEAFF
TRBD1,TRBJ1-6,TRBV4-1,many,TGCGCCAGCAGCCAAGATACTAACAGGGGGAGATCACCCCTCCACTTT,CASSQDTNRGRSPLHF
-,TRBJ2-7,TRBV6-2/TRBV6-3,few,TGTGCCAGCAGTAGGCGGGTTTCACGCGAGCAGTACTTC,CASSRRVSREQYF
-,TRBJ1-1,TRBV7-2,many,TGTGCCAGCAGCCTCGATGTAGCTGAAGCTTTCTTT,CASSLDVAEAFF
-,TRBJ1-5,TRBV20-1,many,TGCAGTGCTAGAGATCGTAGGACAAACGGGGATCAGCCCCAGCATTTT,CSARDRRTNGDQPQHF
TRBD1,TRBJ2-7,TRBV2,many,TGTGCCAGCAGTGACAACAGGGGTTACTCCTACGAGCAGTACTTC,CASSDNRGYSYEQYF
-,TRBJ2-7,TRBV20-1,few,TGCAGTGCTAGAGGCGCAGGCGCCTACGAGCAGTACTTC,CSARGAGAYEQYF
-,TRBJ1-3,TRBV24-1,many,TGTGCCACCAGTGATTTTCGGGATTCTGGAAACACCATATATTTT,CATSDFRDSGNTIYF
TRBD1,TRBJ1-2,TRBV28,few,TGTGCCAGCAACCCGACAGGGGTTGTCTATGGCTACACCTTC,CASNPTGVVYGYTF
-,TRBJ2-2,TRBV5-1,-,TGCGCCAGCAGCTTAGCGGCCGGGGGCGACACCGGGGAGCTGTTTTTT,CASSLAAGGDTGELFF
-,TRBJ2-7,TRBV29-1,-,TGCAGCGTTGCCGGGGCCTACGAGCAGTACTTC,CSVAGAYEQYF
-,TRBJ2-3,TRBV11-2,few,TGTGCCAGCAGCTTAGTGGGAAGAAGCACAGATACGCAGTATTTT,CASSLVGRSTDTQYF
-,TRBJ2-3,TRBV18,few,TGTGCCAGCTCTGGACTTTACGGCACAGATACGCAGTATTTT,CASSGLYGTDTQYF
-,TRBJ2-4,TRBV29-1,medium-sized,TGCAGCGTTGTAGGTAGCGCGGAAAACATTCAGTACTTC,CSVVGSAENIQYF
TRBD1,TRBJ1-5,TRBV5-1,many,TGCGCCAGCAGCGTTCAGGGGGCAGGTCAGCCCCAGCATTTT,CASSVQGAGQPQHF
-,TRBJ1-4,TRBV5-1,-,TGCGCCAGCAGCCAAGAGGGACGGGTGAATGAAAAACTGTTTTTT,CASSQEGRVNEKLFF
-,TRBJ1-5,TRBV7-9,many,TGTGCCAGCAGCTTAGCGGGGGGCAATCAGCCCCAGCATTTT,CASSLAGGNQPQHF
-,TRBJ1-5,TRBV6-1,-,TGTGCCAGCAGTGAAGGGGGGACACTGAGCAATCAGCCCCAGCATTTT,CASSEGGTLSNQPQHF
-,TRBJ1-1,TRBV15,once,TGTGCCACCAGCACATACACTGAAGCTTTCTTT,CATSTYTEAFF
-,TRBJ2-7,TRBV6-2/TRBV6-3,many,TGTGCCAGCAGTTATATCACAGGGAGCCTCTACGAGCAGTACTTC,CASSYITGSLYEQYF
-,TRBJ1-2,TRBV2,many,TGTGCCAGCACCTTGACGTCGGACGATAGTGGCTACACCTTC,CASTLTSDDSGYTF
-,TRBJ2-1,TRBV6-5,many,TGTGCCAGCAGTTACTCGGGCGGGCAATCTAATGAGCAGTTCTTC,CASSYSGGQSNEQFF
TRBD1,TRBJ2-7,TRBV5-1,many,TGCGCCAGCAGCTTGGGGGGACAGGGGGCCTCCTACGAGCAGTACTTC,CASSLGGQGASYEQYF
TRBD1,TRBJ1-1,TRBV7-9,few,TGTGCCAGCAGCTTAGAGGACAGGTCCACTGAAGCTTTCTTT,CASSLEDRSTEAFF
TRBD1,TRBJ2-7,TRBV6-5,-,TGTGCCAGCAGTTCGCCTCCGGGACAGGGTTTTGTCGGAGCGGGGAAAATACACTCCTACGAGCAGTACTTC,CASSSPPGQGFVGAGKIHSYEQYF
TRBD1,TRBJ1-3,TRBV12-3/TRBV12-4,-,TGTGCCAGCAGGGAGACAGGGAACGGAAACACCATATATTTT,CASRETGNGNTIYF
-,TRBJ1-1,TRBV30,-,TGTGCCTGGAGTGGGGGTGGGATAAACACTGAAGCTTTCTTT,CAWSGGGINTEAFF
-,TRBJ2-1,TRBV5-1,many,TGCGCCAGCAGTCCTGGATCCTCCCATGAGCAGTTCTTC,CASSPGSSHEQFF
-,TRBJ1-5,TRBV20-1,-,TGCTGCGCTAGAGATCTGAGAGCGGGAATATGGGGCAATCAGCCCCAGCATTTT,CCARDLRAGIWGNQPQHF
TRBD1,TRBJ1-1,TRBV6-2/TRBV6-3,few,TGTGCCAGCTGTACCCGACAGGGTGAGAACACTGAAGCTTTCTTT,CASCTRQGENTEAFF
-,TRBJ2-4,TRBV7-2,-,TGTGCCAGCAGCTCCCTTGCCGGTAGGGCCAAAAACATTCAGTACTTC,CASSSLAGRAKNIQYF
-,TRBJ2-5,TRBV27,many,TGTGCCAGCAGTTCTAGGGGGGGTTCAGAGACCCAGTACTTC,CASSSRGGSETQYF
-,TRBJ1-2,TRBV6-6,many,TGTGCCAGCAGTTTCATCACAGGGTATGGCTACACCTTC,CASSFITGYGYTF
-,TRBJ2-6,TRBV20-1,few,TGCAGTGCTAGATCTCTCGGGGTTTCCGGGGCCAACGTCCTGACTTTC,CSARSLGVSGANVLTF
TRBD1,TRBJ2-7,TRBV10-2,many,TGCGCCAGCAGTTACGACAGGGACTACGAGCAGTACTTC,CASSYDRDYEQYF
-,TRBJ1-5,TRBV6-5,many,TGTGCCAGCAGTTATTTGGGAGGGGGCAATCAGCCCCAGCATTTT,CASSYLGGGNQPQHF
TRBD1,TRBJ1-6,TRBV29-1,many,TGCAGCGTTACGACAGGGAGTAATTCACCCCTCCACTTT,CSVTTGSNSPLHF
-,TRBJ1-5,TRBV6-2/TRBV6-3,many,TGTGCCAGCAGTTACTCGAGAGGGGGATTTAGCAATCAGCCCCAGCATTTT,CASSYSRGGFSNQPQHF
TRBD1,TRBJ1-2,TRBV6-2/TRBV6-3,many,TGTGCCAGCAGTTCACGACAGGGGGACTATGGCTACACCTTC,CASSSRQGDYGYTF
TRBD2,TRBJ2-1,TRBV6-4,many,TGTGCCAGCAGTCGCGATCACCAGGGGACTAGCGGCTACAATGAGCAGTTCTTC,CASSRDHQGTSGYNEQFF
-,TRBJ2-1,TRBV24-1,many,TGTGCCACTCAAACCGGGGTTATACCCGAGCAGTTCTTC,CATQTGVIPEQFF
-,TRBJ2-7,TRBV5-1,many,TGCGCCAGCAGCCGGGGATACTCCTACGAGCAGTACTTC,CASSRGYSYEQYF
TRBD2,TRBJ2-1,TRBV18,-,TGTGCCAGCTCACCACTAGGTCTAGCGGGAGGGCCGAGATACAATGAGCAGTTCTTC,CASSPLGLAGGPRYNEQFF
-,TRBJ2-4,TRBV29-1,many,TGCAGCGTTCAGGAGGGGCAGGGGATAGGAAACATTCAGTACTTC,CSVQEGQGIGNIQYF
TRBD2,TRBJ2-3,TRBV11-2,many,TGTGCCAGCAGCTTAAGACTAGCGGGAGAATATTGGGGCACAGATACGCAGTATTTT,CASSLRLAGEYWGTDTQYF
-,TRBJ2-2,TRBV20-1,few,TGCAGTGCCAAACGATACGGGACGGAGAACACCGGGGAGCTGTTTTTT,CSAKRYGTENTGELFF